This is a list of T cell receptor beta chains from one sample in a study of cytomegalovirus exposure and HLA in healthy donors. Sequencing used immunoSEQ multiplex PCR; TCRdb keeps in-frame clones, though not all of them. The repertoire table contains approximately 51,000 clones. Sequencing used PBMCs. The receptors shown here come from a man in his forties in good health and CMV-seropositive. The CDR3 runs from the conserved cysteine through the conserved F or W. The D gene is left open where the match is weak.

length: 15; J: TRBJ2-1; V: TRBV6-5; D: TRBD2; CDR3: CASSTSGGGGGEQFF; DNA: TGTGCCAGCAGTACTAGCGGGGGGGGAGGGGGAGAGCAGTTCTTC
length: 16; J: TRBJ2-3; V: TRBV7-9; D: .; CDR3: CASTPPQGGLTDTQYF; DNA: TGTGCCAGCACCCCCCCCCAGGGGGGTTTGACAGATACGCAGTATTTT
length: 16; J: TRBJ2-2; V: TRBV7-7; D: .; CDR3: CASSPSSGLNTGELFF; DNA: TGTGCTAGCAGCCCATCAAGCGGACTGAACACCGGGGAGCTGTTTTTT
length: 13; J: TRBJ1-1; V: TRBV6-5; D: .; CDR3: CASTPIEQTEAFF; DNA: TGTGCCAGCACCCCAATAGAACAGACTGAAGCTTTCTTT
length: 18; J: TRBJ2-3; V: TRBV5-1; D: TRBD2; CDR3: CASSLAPTSGRVIDTQYF; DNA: TGCGCCAGCAGCTTGGCCCCAACTAGCGGGAGGGTAATAGATACGCAGTATTTT
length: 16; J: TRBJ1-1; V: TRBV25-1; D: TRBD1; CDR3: CASSESGQGAGTEAFF; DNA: TGTGCCAGCAGTGAATCGGGACAGGGGGCCGGCACTGAAGCTTTCTTT
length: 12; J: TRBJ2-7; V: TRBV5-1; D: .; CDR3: CASSLQRDEQYF; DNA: TGCGCCAGCAGCTTGCAGAGGGACGAGCAGTACTTC
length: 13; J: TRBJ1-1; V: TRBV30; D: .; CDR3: CAWEEEANTEAFF; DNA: TGTGCCTGGGAGGAAGAAGCGAACACTGAAGCTTTCTTT
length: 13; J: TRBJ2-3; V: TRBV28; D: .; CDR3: CASSYRVRDTQYF; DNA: TGTGCCAGCAGTTACAGGGTTCGGGATACGCAGTATTTT
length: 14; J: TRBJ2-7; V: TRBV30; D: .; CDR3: CAWSSGFELYEQYF; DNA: TGTGCCTGGAGTTCAGGGTTCGAATTGTACGAGCAGTACTTC
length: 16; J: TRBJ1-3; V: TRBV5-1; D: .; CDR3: CASSLSPQGGENTIYF; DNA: TGCGCCAGCAGCCTTAGCCCCCAGGGAGGCGAAAACACCATATATTTT
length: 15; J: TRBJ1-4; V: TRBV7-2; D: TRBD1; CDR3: CASSRTGGTAEKLFF; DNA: TGTGCCAGCAGTCGGACAGGGGGGACGGCTGAAAAACTGTTTTTT
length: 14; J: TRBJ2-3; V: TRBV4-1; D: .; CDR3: CASSQGQGLDTQYF; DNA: TGCGCCAGCAGCCAAGGGCAGGGACTAGATACGCAGTATTTT
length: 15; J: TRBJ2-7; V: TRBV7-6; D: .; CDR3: CASSPLQGNPYEQYF; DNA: TGTGCCAGCAGCCCGCTTCAGGGGAATCCATACGAGCAGTACTTC
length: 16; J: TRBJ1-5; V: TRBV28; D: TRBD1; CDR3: CASSADRGGFNQPQHF; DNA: TGTGCCAGCAGTGCAGACAGGGGGGGTTTCAATCAGCCCCAGCATTTT
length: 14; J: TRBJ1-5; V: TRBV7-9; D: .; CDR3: CASSQGGENQPQHF; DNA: TGTGCCAGCAGCCAAGGGGGGGAGAATCAGCCCCAGCATTTT
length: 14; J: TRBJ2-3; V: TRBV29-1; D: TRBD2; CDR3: CSVPGTSGATAQYF; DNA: TGCAGCGTTCCCGGGACTAGCGGGGCTACGGCGCAGTATTTT
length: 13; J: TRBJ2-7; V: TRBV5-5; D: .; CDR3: CASSLADRYEQYF; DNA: TGTGCCAGCAGCTTGGCCGACAGGTACGAGCAGTACTTC
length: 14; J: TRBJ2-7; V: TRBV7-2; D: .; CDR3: CASSFRSSSYEQYF; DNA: TGTGCCAGCAGCTTCAGATCAAGCTCCTACGAGCAGTACTTC
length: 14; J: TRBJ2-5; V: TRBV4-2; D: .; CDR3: CASSQVEGQKTQYF; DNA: TGTGCCAGCAGCCAAGTGGAGGGTCAAAAGACCCAGTACTTC
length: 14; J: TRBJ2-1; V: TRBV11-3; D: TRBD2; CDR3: CASSSGLAPFEQFF; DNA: TGTGCCAGCAGCTCCGGACTAGCCCCATTTGAGCAGTTCTTC
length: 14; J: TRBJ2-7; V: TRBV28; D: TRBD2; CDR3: CASFGRVGGYEQYF; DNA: TGTGCCAGCTTCGGGAGGGTAGGGGGATACGAGCAGTACTTC
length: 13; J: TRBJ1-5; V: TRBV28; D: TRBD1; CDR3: CATRGTGYQPQHF; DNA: TGTGCCACGAGGGGGACAGGATATCAGCCCCAGCATTTT
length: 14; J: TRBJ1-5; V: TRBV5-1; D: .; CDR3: CASSLAGDDQPQHF; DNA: TGCGCCAGCAGCCTGGCAGGGGATGATCAGCCCCAGCATTTT
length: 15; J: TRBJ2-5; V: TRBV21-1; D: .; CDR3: CASSKGGPRWETQYF; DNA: TGTGCCAGCAGCAAAGGGGGCCCCCGGTGGGAGACCCAGTACTTC
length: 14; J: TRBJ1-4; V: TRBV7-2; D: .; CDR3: CASSQQFLYEKLFF; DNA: TGTGCCAGCAGCCAACAATTCCTTTATGAAAAACTGTTTTTT
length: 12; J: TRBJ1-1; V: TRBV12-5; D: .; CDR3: CASGQGLAEAFF; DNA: TGTGCTAGTGGCCAGGGTTTAGCTGAAGCTTTCTTT
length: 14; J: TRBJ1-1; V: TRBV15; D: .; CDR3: CATRGGAVNTEAFF; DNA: TGTGCCACCAGGGGGGGGGCAGTCAACACTGAAGCTTTCTTT
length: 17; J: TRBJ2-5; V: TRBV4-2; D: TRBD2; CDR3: CASSPRTSGGSKETQYF; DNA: TGTGCCAGCAGCCCAAGGACTAGCGGGGGGAGTAAAGAGACCCAGTACTTC
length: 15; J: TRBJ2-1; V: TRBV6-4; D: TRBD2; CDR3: CASSDSSGGANEQFF; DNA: TGTGCCAGCAGTGACTCGAGCGGGGGGGCCAATGAGCAGTTCTTC
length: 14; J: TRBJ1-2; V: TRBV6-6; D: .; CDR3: CASRKGEANYGYTF; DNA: TGTGCCAGCAGAAAGGGGGAAGCTAACTATGGCTACACCTTC
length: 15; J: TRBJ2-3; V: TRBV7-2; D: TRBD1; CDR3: CASSQTGAGTDTQYF; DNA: TGTGCCAGCAGCCAGACAGGGGCGGGCACAGATACGCAGTATTTT
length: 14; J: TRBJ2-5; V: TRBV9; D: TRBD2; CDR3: CASSWGGLQETQYF; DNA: TGTGCCAGCAGCTGGGGGGGGTTACAAGAGACCCAGTACTTC
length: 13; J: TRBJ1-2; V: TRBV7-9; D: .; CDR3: CASSPDRNYGYTF; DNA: TGTGCCAGCAGCCCCGACAGAAACTATGGCTACACCTTC
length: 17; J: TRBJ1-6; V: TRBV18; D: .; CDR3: CASSPPGAYSYNSPLHF; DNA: TGTGCCAGCTCACCACCAGGGGCCTACTCCTATAATTCACCCCTCCACTTT
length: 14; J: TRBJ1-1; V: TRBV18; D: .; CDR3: CASSQGSGVAEAFF; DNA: TGTGCCAGCTCACAGGGATCGGGAGTCGCTGAAGCTTTCTTT
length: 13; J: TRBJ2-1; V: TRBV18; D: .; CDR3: CASSPLPGNEQFF; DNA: TGTGCCAGCTCACCCCTACCGGGCAATGAGCAGTTCTTC
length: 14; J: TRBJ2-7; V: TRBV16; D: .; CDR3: CASSQLVGPYEQYF; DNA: TGTGCCAGCAGCCAATTAGTTGGGCCCTACGAGCAGTACTTC
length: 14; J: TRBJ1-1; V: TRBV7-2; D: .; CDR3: CASSLGYGVTEAFF; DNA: TGTGCCAGCAGCTTAGGGTACGGGGTGACTGAAGCTTTCTTT
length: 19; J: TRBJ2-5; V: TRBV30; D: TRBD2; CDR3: CAVWEGLGRVVGSQETQYF; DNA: TGTGCCGTCTGGGAGGGCCTTGGTAGGGTCGTCGGGTCCCAAGAGACCCAGTACTTC
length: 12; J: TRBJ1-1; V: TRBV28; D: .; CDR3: CASYSGNTEAFF; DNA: TGTGCCAGCTACTCCGGGAACACTGAAGCTTTCTTT
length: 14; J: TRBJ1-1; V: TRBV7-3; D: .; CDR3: CASSTVSGSTEAFF; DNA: TGTGCCAGCAGCACGGTCTCAGGGTCCACTGAAGCTTTCTTT
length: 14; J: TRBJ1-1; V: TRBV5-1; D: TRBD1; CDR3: CASSQGQANTEAFF; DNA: TGCGCCAGCAGCCAGGGACAGGCGAACACTGAAGCTTTCTTT
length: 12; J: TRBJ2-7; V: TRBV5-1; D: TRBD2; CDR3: CASRGSPIEQYF; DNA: TGCGCCAGCCGCGGGAGCCCAATCGAGCAGTACTTC
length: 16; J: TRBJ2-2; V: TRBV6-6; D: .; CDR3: CASTQTDFANTGELFF; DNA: TGTGCCAGCACCCAGACAGACTTCGCGAACACCGGGGAGCTGTTTTTT
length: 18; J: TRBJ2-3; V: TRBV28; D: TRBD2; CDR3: CASSLVASGRESTDTQYF; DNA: TGTGCCAGCAGTTTAGTGGCTAGCGGGAGGGAAAGCACAGATACGCAGTATTTT
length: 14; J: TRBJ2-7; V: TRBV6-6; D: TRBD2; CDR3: CASSYGTSDFEQYF; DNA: TGTGCCAGCAGTTACGGGACTAGCGACTTCGAGCAGTACTTC
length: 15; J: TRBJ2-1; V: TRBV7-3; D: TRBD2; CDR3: CASSTGTSGGNEQFF; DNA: TGTGCCAGCAGCACCGGGACTAGCGGGGGTAATGAGCAGTTCTTC
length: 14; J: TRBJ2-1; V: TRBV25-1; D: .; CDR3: CASSEYGSGREQFF; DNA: TGTGCCAGCAGTGAATATGGCAGCGGACGTGAGCAGTTCTTC
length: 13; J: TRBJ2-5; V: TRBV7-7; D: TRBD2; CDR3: CASSPGGAETQYF; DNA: TGTGCCAGCAGCCCGGGGGGAGCCGAGACCCAGTACTTC
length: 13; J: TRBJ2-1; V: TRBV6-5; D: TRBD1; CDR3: CASRGTGGSEQFF; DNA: TGTGCCAGCAGAGGGACAGGGGGCAGTGAGCAGTTCTTC
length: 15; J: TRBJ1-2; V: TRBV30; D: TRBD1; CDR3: CAWSAPGRGVYGYTF; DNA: TGTGCCTGGAGTGCACCGGGCAGGGGGGTCTATGGCTACACCTTC
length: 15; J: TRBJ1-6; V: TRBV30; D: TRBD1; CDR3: CAWSVGTGVYSPLHF; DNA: TGTGCCTGGAGTGTCGGTACAGGGGTATATTCACCCCTCCACTTT